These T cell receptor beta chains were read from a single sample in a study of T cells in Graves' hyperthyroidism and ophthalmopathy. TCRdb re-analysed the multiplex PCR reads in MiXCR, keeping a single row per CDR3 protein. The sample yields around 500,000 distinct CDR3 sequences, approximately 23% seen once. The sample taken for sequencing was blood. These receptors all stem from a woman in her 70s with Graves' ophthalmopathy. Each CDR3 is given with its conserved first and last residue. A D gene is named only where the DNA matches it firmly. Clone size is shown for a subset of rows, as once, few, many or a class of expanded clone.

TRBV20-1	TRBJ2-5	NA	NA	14	CSATLGMLQETQYF	TGCAGTGCTACTCTTGGGATGCTCCAAGAGACCCAGTACTTC
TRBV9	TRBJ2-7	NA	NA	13	CASSLRVTYEQYF	TGTGCCAGCAGCTTACGGGTTACCTACGAGCAGTACTTC
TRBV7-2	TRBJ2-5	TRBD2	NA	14	CASTLGLGVETQYF	TGTGCCAGCACGCTCGGACTAGGAGTAGAGACCCAGTACTTC
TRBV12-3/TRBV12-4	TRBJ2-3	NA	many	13	CASSFSSADTQYF	TGTGCCAGCAGTTTTAGTAGCGCAGATACGCAGTATTTT
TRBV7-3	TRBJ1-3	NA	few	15	CASSPDGSSGNTIYF	TGTGCCAGCAGCCCGGACGGCAGCTCTGGAAACACCATATATTTT
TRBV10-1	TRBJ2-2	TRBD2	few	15	CASKASGSRDGELFF	TGCGCCAGCAAGGCGAGCGGGAGTCGGGACGGGGAGCTGTTTTTT
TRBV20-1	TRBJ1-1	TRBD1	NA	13	CSARRDRVTEAFF	TGCAGTGCTAGAAGGGACAGGGTTACTGAAGCTTTCTTT
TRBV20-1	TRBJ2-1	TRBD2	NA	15	CSARDSASGKGEQFF	TGCAGTGCTAGAGACTCGGCTAGCGGGAAGGGTGAGCAGTTCTTC
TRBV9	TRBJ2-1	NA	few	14	CASSVVSSYNEQFF	TGTGCCAGCAGCGTAGTGAGTTCTTACAATGAGCAGTTCTTC
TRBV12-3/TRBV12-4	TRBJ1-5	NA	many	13	CASSGNTNQPQHF	TGTGCCAGCAGTGGGAACACAAATCAGCCCCAGCATTTT
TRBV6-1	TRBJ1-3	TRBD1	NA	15	CAASRDSVGGNTIYF	TGTGCCGCGTCCCGGGACAGTGTCGGGGGAAACACCATATATTTT
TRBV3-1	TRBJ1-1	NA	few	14	CASSQGGGWTEAFF	TGTGCCAGCAGCCAAGGGGGGGGCTGGACTGAAGCTTTCTTT
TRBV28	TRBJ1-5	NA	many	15	CASNSALGGQQPQHF	TGTGCCAGCAACTCCGCCCTGGGGGGGCAACAGCCCCAGCATTTT
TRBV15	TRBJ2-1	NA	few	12	CATSRDDNEQFF	TGTGCCACCAGCAGAGATGACAATGAGCAGTTCTTC
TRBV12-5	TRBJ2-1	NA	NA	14	CASGLTGAGGEQFF	TGTGCTAGTGGTTTAACGGGGGCGGGCGGTGAGCAGTTCTTC
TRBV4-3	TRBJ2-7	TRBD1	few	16	CASSQDRGQDAYEQYF	TGCGCCAGCAGCCAAGATCGGGGACAGGATGCCTACGAGCAGTACTTC
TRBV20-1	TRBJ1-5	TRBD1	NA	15	CSASSDRGANQPQHF	TGCAGTGCTTCCTCGGACAGGGGAGCCAATCAGCCCCAGCATTTT
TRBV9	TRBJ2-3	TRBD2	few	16	CASSAGNSGMPDTQYF	TGTGCCAGCAGCGCCGGTAATAGCGGGATGCCAGATACGCAGTATTTT
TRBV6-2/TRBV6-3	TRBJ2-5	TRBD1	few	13	CASSSINRGTQYF	TGTGCCAGCAGTTCGATCAACAGGGGGACCCAGTACTTC
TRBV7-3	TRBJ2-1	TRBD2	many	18	CASSLRGSSGRVGNEQFF	TGTGCCAGCAGCTTAAGGGGGTCTAGCGGGAGAGTTGGCAATGAGCAGTTCTTC
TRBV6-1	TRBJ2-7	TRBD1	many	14	CASRSGTGSYEQYF	TGTGCCAGCAGATCCGGGACAGGGAGTTACGAGCAGTACTTC
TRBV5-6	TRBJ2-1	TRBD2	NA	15	CASSLQLAGNNEQFF	TGTGCCAGCAGCTTGCAACTAGCGGGAAACAATGAGCAGTTCTTC
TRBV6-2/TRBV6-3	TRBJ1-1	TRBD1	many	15	CASSPNPTGRTEAFF	TGTGCCAGCAGTCCTAATCCGACAGGGAGGACTGAAGCTTTCTTT
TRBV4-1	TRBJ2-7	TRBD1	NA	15	CASSQMGTGGSEQYF	TGCGCCAGCAGCCAAATGGGGACAGGGGGTTCCGAGCAGTACTTC
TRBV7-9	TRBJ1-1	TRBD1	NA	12	CASSSDRGPAFF	TGTGCCAGCAGCTCCGACAGGGGGCCAGCTTTCTTT
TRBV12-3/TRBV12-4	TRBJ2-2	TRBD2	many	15	CASRLRGGGTGELFF	TGTGCCAGCAGGCTGCGGGGGGGCGGCACCGGGGAGCTGTTTTTT
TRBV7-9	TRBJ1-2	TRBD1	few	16	CASRPTREGGNYGYTF	TGTGCCAGCAGACCCACTCGAGAAGGGGGCAACTATGGCTACACCTTC
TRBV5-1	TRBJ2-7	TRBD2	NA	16	CASSLAGTSGMNEQYF	TGCGCCAGCAGCTTGGCCGGGACTAGCGGGATGAATGAGCAGTACTTC
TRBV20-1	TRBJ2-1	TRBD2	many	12	CSARRGGYEQFF	TGCAGTGCCCGCCGGGGGGGGTATGAGCAGTTCTTC
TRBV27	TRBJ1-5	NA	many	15	CASSLQGASNQPQHF	TGTGCCAGCAGCTTACAGGGAGCTAGCAATCAGCCCCAGCATTTT
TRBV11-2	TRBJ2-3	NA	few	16	CASSLGARIGTDTQYF	TGTGCCAGCAGCTTAGGGGCGCGTATCGGCACAGATACGCAGTATTTT